These T cell receptor beta chains were read from a single sample in a study of STAT5B mutations in CD4+ large granular lymphocyte leukemia. The method was immunoSEQ multiplex PCR; TCRdb's version includes in-frame clones alone and lacks a portion of them. Of about 30,000 clones listed, around 76% were seen once; the top ten hold roughly 1.9%. Sequences were obtained from CD4+ T cells from blood buffy coats. The origin of the receptors is a human donor in good health. Each CDR3 is given with its conserved first and last residue. Fields, in order: V gene, J gene, clone size, D gene, CDR3 DNA, CDR3 protein. A D gene is named only where the DNA matches it firmly. Part of the rows lack a size; the others show once, few, many or a class for expanded clones.

TRBV7-2,TRBJ2-3,-,TRBD1,TGTGCCAGCAGCTTAGCGTCTTCCGGGACAGGGGGGACGGGTACGCAGTATTTT,CASSLASSGTGGTGTQYF
TRBV9,TRBJ2-1,-,-,TGTGCCAGCAGCGTAGATCCCGCTTCCTACAATGAGCAGTTCTTC,CASSVDPASYNEQFF
TRBV13,TRBJ2-1,-,TRBD2,TGTGCCAGCAGCTTCCTGACTAGCGGGGGGAATGAGCAGTTCTTC,CASSFLTSGGNEQFF
TRBV27,TRBJ2-7,-,TRBD2,TGTGCCAGCAGTCTCATAGCGGGAGGTTACGAGCAGTACTTC,CASSLIAGGYEQYF
TRBV19,TRBJ1-4,-,-,TGTGCCAGTAGCCGGACTCGAACCCATGAAAAACTGTTTTTT,CASSRTRTHEKLFF
TRBV19,TRBJ1-5,few,TRBD1,TGTGCCAGTAGTAAGGACGGGACAGGGGTGCCGCCCCAGCATTTT,CASSKDGTGVPPQHF
TRBV7-3,TRBJ2-6,-,TRBD2,TGTGCCAGCAGCTTGCGGGAGGCGGGGGCCAACGTCCTGACTTTC,CASSLREAGANVLTF
TRBV30,TRBJ1-3,-,-,TGTGCCTGGAGTGTAATGGGAGTTGGGAACACCATATATTTT,CAWSVMGVGNTIYF
TRBV25-1,TRBJ2-1,-,-,TGTGCCAGCAGTGGATACAATGAGCAGTTCTTC,CASSGYNEQFF
TRBV19,TRBJ1-5,-,-,TGTGCCAGTAGTAGTCGCGGAATTAGCAATCAGCCCCAGCATTTT,CASSSRGISNQPQHF
TRBV7-2,TRBJ2-1,once,TRBD2,TGTGCCAGCAGCTTAGGAAGCCTAGCGGGGGGCGACAATGAGCAGTTCTTC,CASSLGSLAGGDNEQFF
TRBV9,TRBJ2-1,-,-,TGTGCCAGCAGCGTAGCTACAGGAGACAATGAGCAGTTCTTC,CASSVATGDNEQFF
TRBV11-2,TRBJ2-3,-,TRBD2,TGTGCCAGCAGCTTTGTTAGCGGGGTAAGCACAGATACGCAGTATTTT,CASSFVSGVSTDTQYF
TRBV5-1,TRBJ2-1,-,TRBD2,TGCGCCAGCAGCTTGAGGTTAGGGGAGGGGGAGCAGTTCTTC,CASSLRLGEGEQFF
TRBV2,TRBJ2-5,once,-,TGTGCCAGCAGTGATCAGGCACTTAAGGGAGAGACCCAGTACTTC,CASSDQALKGETQYF
TRBV27,TRBJ2-1,-,-,TGTGCCAGCAGTTCCGGGCCTTACGATGAGCAGTTCTTC,CASSSGPYDEQFF
TRBV5-8,TRBJ2-3,-,TRBD1,TGTGCCAGCAGCCGTACAGGGGGCCGCACAGATACGCAGTATTTT,CASSRTGGRTDTQYF
TRBV25-1,TRBJ2-3,-,-,TGTGCCAGCAGCTCCGGCCAGGGAATGAACACAGATACGCAGTATTTT,CASSSGQGMNTDTQYF
TRBV19,TRBJ2-4,-,-,TGTGCCAGTAGCCCACCGACAGTAGCCAAAAACATTCAGTACTTC,CASSPPTVAKNIQYF
TRBV5-4,TRBJ2-3,-,-,TGTGCCAGCAGCTTGGGGGGCGGACAGTCCGCAGATACGCAGTATTTT,CASSLGGGQSADTQYF
TRBV27,TRBJ1-6,few,-,TGTGCCAGCAGTTTCCAGGGCCACTATAATTCACCCCTCCACTTT,CASSFQGHYNSPLHF
TRBV6-4,TRBJ1-2,-,-,TGTGCCAGCAGCCCGGGACACCGCTATGGCTACACCTTC,CASSPGHRYGYTF
TRBV15,TRBJ2-1,-,TRBD2,TGTGCCACCAGCAGAGGCAATAGCGGGAGTTTAGTGGGCTACAATGAGCAGTTCTTC,CATSRGNSGSLVGYNEQFF
TRBV10-2,TRBJ2-5,-,-,TGCGCCAGCAGATTGACAGGACAAGAGACCCAGTACTTC,CASRLTGQETQYF
TRBV5-1,TRBJ2-3,-,TRBD1,TGCGCCAGCAGCTTGGAAGACAGGGCGGATACGCAGTATTTT,CASSLEDRADTQYF
TRBV25-1,TRBJ1-4,few,-,TGTGCCAGCAGTCCCTCGACAACAACTAATGAAAAACTGTTTTTT,CASSPSTTTNEKLFF
TRBV30,TRBJ1-1,-,-,TGTGCCTGGAGCCCGATCCACCGGACTGAAGCTTTCTTT,CAWSPIHRTEAFF
TRBV2,TRBJ2-7,-,-,TGTGCCAGCCGGGACACCTCCTACGAGCAGTACTTC,CASRDTSYEQYF
TRBV6-6,TRBJ1-1,few,TRBD1,TGTGCCAGCAGGCTACAGGGGTTGAACACTGAAGCTTTCTTT,CASRLQGLNTEAFF
TRBV18,TRBJ2-5,-,-,TGTGCCAGCTCACCACGGGACGGCCCCCGACGGACCCAGTACTTC,CASSPRDGPRRTQYF